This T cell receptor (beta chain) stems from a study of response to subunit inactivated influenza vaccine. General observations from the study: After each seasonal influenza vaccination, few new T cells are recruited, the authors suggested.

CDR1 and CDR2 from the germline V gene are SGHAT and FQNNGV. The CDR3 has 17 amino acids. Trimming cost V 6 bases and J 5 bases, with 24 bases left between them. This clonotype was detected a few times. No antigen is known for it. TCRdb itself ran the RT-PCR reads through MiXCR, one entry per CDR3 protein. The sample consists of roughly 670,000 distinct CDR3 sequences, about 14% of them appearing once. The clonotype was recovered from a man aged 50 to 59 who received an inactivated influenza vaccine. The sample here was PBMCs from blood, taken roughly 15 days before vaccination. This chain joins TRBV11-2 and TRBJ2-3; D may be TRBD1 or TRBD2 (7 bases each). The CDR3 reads CASSRPRGGSSLDTQYF. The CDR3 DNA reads TGTGCCAGCAGTCGCCCCAGGGGGGGTAGCTCCTTAGATACGCAGTATTTT.